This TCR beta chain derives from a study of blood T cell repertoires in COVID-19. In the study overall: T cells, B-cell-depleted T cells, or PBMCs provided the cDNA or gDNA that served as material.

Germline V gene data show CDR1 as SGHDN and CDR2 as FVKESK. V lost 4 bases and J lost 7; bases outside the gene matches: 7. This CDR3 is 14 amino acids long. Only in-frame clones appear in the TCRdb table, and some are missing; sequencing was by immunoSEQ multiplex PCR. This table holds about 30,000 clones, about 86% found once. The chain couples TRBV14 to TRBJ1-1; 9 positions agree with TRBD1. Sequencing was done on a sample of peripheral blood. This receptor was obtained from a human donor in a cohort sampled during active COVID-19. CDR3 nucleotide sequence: TGTGCCAGCAGCCGGGACAGGGCCTTGTATGAAGCTTTCTTT. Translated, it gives CASSRDRALYEAFF.